The present entry profiles one TCR beta chain with its context. The antigen it binds to is not known. The sample holds no much larger clone one base away, and base qualities are not on file. The sample is drawn from a study of OX40 agonist ivuxolimab in advanced cancers. For the wider study: The costimulatory receptor OX40 (CD134) was targeted by ivuxolimab, a fully human IgG2 agonistic monoclonal antibody. Intravenous ivuxolimab was administered to patients every 2 weeks at six dose levels: 0.01, 0.1, 0.3, 1.5, 3 and 10 mg/kg. Among the roughly 50 dose-escalation patients, some 19 had hepatocellular carcinoma, about 15 melanoma, 9 renal cell carcinoma and 9 head and neck cancer. In the dose-escalation cohort, 70% to 85% of patients were male, and the mean age was approximately 60 years, with a range of about 23 to 90. Prior anti-PD-1, anti-PD-L1 or anti-CTLA-4 therapy was permitted, and about two fifths of dose-escalation patients had received checkpoint inhibitors. Three dose-escalation patients achieved partial responses, one with hepatocellular carcinoma and two with cutaneous melanoma. Peripheral TCRbeta sequencing was intended to test whether TCR sequence diversity was altered and clonal T-cell expansion was caused by ivuxolimab. The paper describes the monotherapy dose-escalation part (N = 52 patients) of the phase I trial of ivuxolimab. The study at large found these results: After ivuxolimab, expanded clones were on average more numerous among CD8+ T cells than among CD4+ T cells. Low levels of normalized T-cell clonal expansion were also shown by some nonresponding patients. In the 0.1-3.0 mg/kg groups, partial responders were among the patients with the lowest normalized peripheral clonal expansion, particularly in CD8+ T cells. At doses of 0.1 to 3.0 mg/kg, clonal expansion of both CD4+ and CD8+ blood T cells was observed from baseline to week 6. Which antigens the clonally expanded peripheral T cells were specific for was not determined.

To sequence the TCRbeta CDR3 region, genomic DNA was isolated from the sorted cells. TCRbeta CDR3 regions were sequenced using the immunoSEQ Assay. In TCRdb, the immuneACCESS table is reduced to in-frame sequences with V and J assigned. These tables do not hold every clone; where another copy was compared, an unresolved V gene accounts for under half, and the others remain unexplained. The sample data list some 80,000 clones, and approximately 93% of these were observed just once. Of the sample, around 21% falls within the top ten clones. The CDR3 has 14 amino acids, counting the end cysteine and phenylalanine. The entry retains the CDR3 DNA only, 42 bases that are in frame from base 1. The junction shows trimming of 5 bases on V and 6 bases on J, and the gene matches do not reach 8 bases of it. Taken from the germline V gene (reference sequence), the CDR1 and CDR2 loops are MNHNY and SVGAGI. The trial excluded patients who had a history of autoimmune disease or were on systemic immunosuppression. Peripheral blood for TCR sequencing was collected from all dose cohorts at baseline, on cycle 4 day 1, and on cycle 7 day 1. Samples came from an open-label, multicenter, first-in-human phase I dose-escalation trial of ivuxolimab. Adults with locally advanced or metastatic head and neck squamous cell, hepatocellular, melanoma or renal cell carcinoma were enrolled in the trial. Before TCR sequencing, CD4+ T cells and CD8+ T cells from peripheral blood were sorted into separate populations.

This clonotype was sampled from an adult with an advanced solid tumor such as melanoma, head and neck, liver or kidney cancer. The chain is encoded by TRBV6-6 joined to TRBJ2-7; the junction holds 9 bases that match TRBD1. Sequencing was performed on CD4+ or CD8+ T cells sorted from blood, taken in a trial of the OX40 agonist ivuxolimab. The CDR3 is CASSLDRGQREQYF. The sequenced DNA is TGTGCCAGCAGTCTGGACAGGGGTCAGCGCGAGCAGTACTTC.